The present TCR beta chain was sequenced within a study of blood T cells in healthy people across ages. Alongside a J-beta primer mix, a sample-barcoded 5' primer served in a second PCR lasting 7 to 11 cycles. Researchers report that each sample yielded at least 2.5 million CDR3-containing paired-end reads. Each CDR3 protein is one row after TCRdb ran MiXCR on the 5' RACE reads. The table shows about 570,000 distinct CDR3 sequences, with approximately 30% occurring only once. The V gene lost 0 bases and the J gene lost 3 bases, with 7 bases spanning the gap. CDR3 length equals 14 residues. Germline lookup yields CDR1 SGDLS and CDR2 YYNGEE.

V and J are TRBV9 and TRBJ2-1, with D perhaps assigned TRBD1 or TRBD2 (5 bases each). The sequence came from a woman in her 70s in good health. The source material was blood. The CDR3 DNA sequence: TGTGCCAGCAGCGTAGGGGACGGCTACAATGAGCAGTTCTTC. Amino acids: CASSVGDGYNEQFF. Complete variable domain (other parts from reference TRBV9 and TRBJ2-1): DSGVTQTPKHLITATGQRVTLRCSPRSGDLSVYWYQQSLDQGLQFLIQYYNGEERAKGNILERFSAQQFPDLHSELNLSSLELGDSALYFCASSVGDGYNEQFFGPGTRLTVL.